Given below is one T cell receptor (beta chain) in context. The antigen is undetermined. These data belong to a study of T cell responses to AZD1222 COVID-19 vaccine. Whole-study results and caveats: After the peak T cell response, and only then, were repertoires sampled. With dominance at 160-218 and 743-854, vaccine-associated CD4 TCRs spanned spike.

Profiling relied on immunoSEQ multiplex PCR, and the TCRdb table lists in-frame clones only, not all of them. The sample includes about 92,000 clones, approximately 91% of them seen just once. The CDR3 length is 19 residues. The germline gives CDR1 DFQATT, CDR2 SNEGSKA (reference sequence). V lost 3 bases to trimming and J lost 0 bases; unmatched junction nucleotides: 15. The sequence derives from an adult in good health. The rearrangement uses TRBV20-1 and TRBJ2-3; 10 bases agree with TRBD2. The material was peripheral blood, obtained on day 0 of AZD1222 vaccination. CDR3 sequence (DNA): TGCAGTGCTAGTATCGCTGGGCTAGCGGGGGAAACTAGCACAGATACGCAGTATTTT. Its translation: CSASIAGLAGETSTDTQYF.